This entry lists 2 T cell receptor beta chains sequenced from one sample in a study of Ad26.COV2.S vaccination and SARS-CoV-2 variants. Only in-frame clones appear in the TCRdb table, and some are missing; sequencing was by immunoSEQ multiplex PCR. Found here are about 680,000 clones, around 92% of them singletons; the top ten hold over 1.3%. Treatment described: about 20 received Ad26.COV2.S at low or high dose, single or two shots; roughly five received placebo; per-sample allocation not given. All samples were drawn on day 63, counting from the first vaccine or placebo injection. Source: peripheral blood, taken in a trial of Ad26.COV2.S vaccine versus placebo. The receptors were sampled from a person aged 18 to 65 who received the Ad26.COV2.S COVID-19 vaccine or a placebo.

This rearrangement joins TRBV23-1 to TRBJ1-1; 7 nucleotides align to TRBD1. TRBV23-1 is an ORF, with its function uncertain. The CDR3 runs to 16 residues. V lost 8 bases to trimming and J lost 1 base; unmatched junction nucleotides: 13. The CDR3 loop is CASPAGPGGKNTEAFF. The CDR3 DNA is TGCGCCAGCCCCGCCGGGCCAGGGGGGAAGAACACTGAAGCTTTCTTT.

The gene calls are TRBV27 and TRBJ2-1; 7 bases agree with TRBD2. The CDR3 spans 14 residues. With V trimmed by 8 bases and J by 7 bases, 11 bases remained unmatched. Germline V gene sequence: CDR1 MNHEY, CDR2 SMNVEV (reference sequence). The CDR3 coding sequence is TGTGCCAGCTCCCTGGCGGGAGTAGGAAATGAGCAGTTCTTC. The encoded protein is CASSLAGVGNEQFF.